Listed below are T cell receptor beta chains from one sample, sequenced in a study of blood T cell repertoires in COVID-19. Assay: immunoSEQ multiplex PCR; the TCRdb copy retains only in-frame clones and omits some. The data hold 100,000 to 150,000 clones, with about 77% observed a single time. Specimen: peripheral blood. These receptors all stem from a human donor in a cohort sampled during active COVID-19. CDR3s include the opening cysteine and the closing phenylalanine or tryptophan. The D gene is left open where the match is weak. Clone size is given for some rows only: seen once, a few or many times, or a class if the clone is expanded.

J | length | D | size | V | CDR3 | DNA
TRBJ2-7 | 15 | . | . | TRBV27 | CASSYGTPSPYEQYF | TGTGCCAGCAGTTATGGGACTCCCTCTCCCTACGAGCAGTACTTC
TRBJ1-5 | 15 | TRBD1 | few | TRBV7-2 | CASSLEMTGAQPQHF | TGTGCCAGCAGCTTAGAGATGACAGGGGCTCAGCCCCAGCATTTT
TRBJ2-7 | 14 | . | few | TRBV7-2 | CASSSGLLTYEQYF | TGTGCCAGCAGCTCCGGACTACTAACCTACGAGCAGTACTTC
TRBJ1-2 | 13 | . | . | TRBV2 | CASSERRDYGYTF | TGTGCCAGCAGTGAAAGGAGGGATTATGGCTACACCTTC
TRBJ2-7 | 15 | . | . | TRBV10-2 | CASSESPGEAYEQYF | TGCGCCAGCAGTGAGTCGCCCGGGGAAGCCTACGAGCAGTACTTC
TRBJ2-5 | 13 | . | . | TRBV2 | CASSPGDQETQYF | TGTGCCAGCAGTCCAGGCGACCAAGAGACCCAGTACTTC
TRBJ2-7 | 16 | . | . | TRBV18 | CASSPIRGAIDEEQYF | TGTGCCAGCTCTCCGATTCGGGGGGCGATAGATGAGGAGCAGTACTTC
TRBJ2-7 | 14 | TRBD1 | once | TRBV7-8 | CASSSDRAGYEQYF | TGTGCCAGCAGCTCGGACAGGGCCGGGTACGAGCAGTACTTC
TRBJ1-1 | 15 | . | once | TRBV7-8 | CASSLGRQGNTEAFF | TGTGCCAGCAGCTTAGGCCGTCAGGGGAACACTGAAGCTTTCTTT
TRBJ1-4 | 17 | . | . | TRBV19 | CASMRVAGGSTNEKLFF | TGTGCCAGTATGAGGGTCGCAGGAGGCTCAACTAATGAAAAACTGTTTTTT
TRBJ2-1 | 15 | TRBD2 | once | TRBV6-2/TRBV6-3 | CASSPFSGGANEQFF | TGTGCCAGCAGCCCATTTAGCGGGGGGGCGAATGAGCAGTTCTTC
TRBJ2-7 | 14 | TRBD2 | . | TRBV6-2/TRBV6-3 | CASSPPGLPYEQYF | TGTGCCAGCAGTCCACCGGGACTACCCTACGAGCAGTACTTC
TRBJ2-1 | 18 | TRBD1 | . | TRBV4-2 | CASSQVLFPGQGSNEQFF | TGTGCCAGCAGCCAAGTCCTTTTCCCGGGACAGGGGTCTAATGAGCAGTTCTTC
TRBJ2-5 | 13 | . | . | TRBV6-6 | CAIQSRGKETQYF | TGTGCCATCCAGAGTAGGGGCAAGGAGACCCAGTACTTC
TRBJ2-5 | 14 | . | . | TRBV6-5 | CASTQTTPPETQYF | TGTGCCAGCACCCAGACAACCCCCCCAGAGACCCAGTACTTC
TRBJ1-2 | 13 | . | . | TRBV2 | CASSRGGDYGYTF | TGTGCCAGCTCTAGGGGGGGAGACTATGGCTACACCTTC
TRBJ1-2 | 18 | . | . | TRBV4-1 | CASSQIVPVEGNTYGYTF | TGCGCCAGCAGCCAAATCGTACCCGTCGAGGGAAATACTTATGGCTACACCTTC
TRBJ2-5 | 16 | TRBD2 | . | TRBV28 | CASSRIGRGVQETQYF | TGTGCCAGCAGCCGCATAGGGCGGGGGGTCCAAGAGACCCAGTACTTC
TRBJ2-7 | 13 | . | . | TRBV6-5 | CASSPGIAYEQYF | TGTGCCAGCAGTCCCGGGATAGCCTACGAGCAGTACTTC
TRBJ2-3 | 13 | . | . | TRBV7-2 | CASSLALRDTQYF | TGTGCCAGCAGCTTAGCCCTACGGGATACGCAGTATTTT
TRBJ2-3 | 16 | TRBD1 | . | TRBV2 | CASSEGTGYPTDTQYF | TGTGCCAGCAGTGAAGGGACAGGTTATCCCACAGATACGCAGTATTTT
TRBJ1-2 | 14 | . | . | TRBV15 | CATSRYSQAAGYTF | TGTGCCACCAGCAGGTACTCGCAAGCAGCGGGCTACACCTTC
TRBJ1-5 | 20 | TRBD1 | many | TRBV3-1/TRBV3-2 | CASSQEQKAGTGGWYQPQHF | TGTGCCAGCAGCCAAGAACAGAAAGCCGGGACAGGGGGATGGTATCAGCCCCAGCATTTT
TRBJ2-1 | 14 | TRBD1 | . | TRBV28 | CASSTRQGKDEQFF | TGTGCCAGCAGTACACGACAGGGGAAGGATGAGCAGTTCTTC
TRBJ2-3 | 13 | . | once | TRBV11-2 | CASSRQQGDTQYF | TGTGCCAGCAGCAGGCAACAGGGAGATACGCAGTATTTT
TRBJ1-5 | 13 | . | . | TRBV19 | CASSIGGDRPQHF | TGTGCCAGTAGTATAGGGGGGGATCGACCCCAGCATTTT
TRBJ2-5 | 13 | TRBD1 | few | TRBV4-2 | CASGTGTKETQYF | TGTGCCAGCGGGACAGGGACTAAAGAGACCCAGTACTTC
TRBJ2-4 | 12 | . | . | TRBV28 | CASGDPKNIQYF | TGTGCCAGCGGAGATCCCAAAAACATTCAGTACTTC
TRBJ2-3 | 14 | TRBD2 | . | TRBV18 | CASSPAGVEDTQYF | TGTGCCAGCTCACCGGCGGGAGTGGAAGATACGCAGTATTTT
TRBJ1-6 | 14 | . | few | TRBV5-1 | CASSLEGSNSPLHF | TGCGCCAGCAGCTTGGAAGGGAGTAATTCACCCCTCCACTTT
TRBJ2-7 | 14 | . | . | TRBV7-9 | CASSLMGLYPEQYF | TGTGCCAGCAGCTTAATGGGGCTCTACCCCGAGCAGTACTTC
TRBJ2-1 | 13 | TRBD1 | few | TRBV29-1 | CSVWGQGYNEQFF | TGCAGCGTTTGGGGACAGGGCTACAATGAGCAGTTCTTC
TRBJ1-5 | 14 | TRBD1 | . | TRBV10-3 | CAISPGQVNQPQHF | TGTGCCATCAGTCCGGGACAGGTCAATCAGCCCCAGCATTTT
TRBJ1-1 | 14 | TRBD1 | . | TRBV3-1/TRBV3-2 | CASSRRTGNTEAFF | TGTGCCAGCAGCCGAAGGACAGGGAACACTGAAGCTTTCTTT
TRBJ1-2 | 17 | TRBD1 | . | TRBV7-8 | CASSLAGQGFVRYGYTF | TGTGCCAGCAGCTTAGCGGGACAGGGTTTTGTTCGGTATGGCTACACCTTC
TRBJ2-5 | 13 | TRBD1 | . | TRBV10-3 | CAARDRGEETQYF | TGTGCCGCCCGGGACAGGGGAGAAGAGACCCAGTACTTC
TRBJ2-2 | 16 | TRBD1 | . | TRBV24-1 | CATSDRTGGDTGELFF | TGTGCCACCAGTGATCGGACAGGGGGCGACACCGGGGAGCTGTTTTTT